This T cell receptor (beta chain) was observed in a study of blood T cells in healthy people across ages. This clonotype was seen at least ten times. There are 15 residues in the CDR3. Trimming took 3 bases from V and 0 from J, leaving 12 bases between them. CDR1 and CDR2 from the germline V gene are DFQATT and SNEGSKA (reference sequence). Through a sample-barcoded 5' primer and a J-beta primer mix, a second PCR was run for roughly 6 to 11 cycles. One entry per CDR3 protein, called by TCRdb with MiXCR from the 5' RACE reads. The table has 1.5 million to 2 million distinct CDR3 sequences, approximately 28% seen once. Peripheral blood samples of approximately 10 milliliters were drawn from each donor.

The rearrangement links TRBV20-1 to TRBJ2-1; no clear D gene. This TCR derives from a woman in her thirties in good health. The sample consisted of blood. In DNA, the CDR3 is TGCAGTGCTAGCCGAGGCCTGAGCTCCTACAATGAGCAGTTCTTC. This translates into CSASRGLSSYNEQFF.